Listed below are T cell receptor beta chains from one sample, sequenced in a study of blood T cell repertoires in COVID-19. Using immunoSEQ multiplex PCR, the repertoire was profiled, and TCRdb retains in-frame clones only, with some absent. The data contain approximately 120,000 clones, 81% of them singletons. The sample was peripheral blood. The receptors were sampled from a woman in her forties or fifties with acute or convalescent COVID-19. Both conserved end residues are part of each CDR3. The order of the fields is V gene, J gene, clone size, D gene, CDR3 DNA, CDR3 protein. A D gene is named only where the DNA matches it firmly. Rows give clone size only sometimes, using once, few, many, or a class for an expanded clone.

>TRBV7-3|TRBJ2-3|few|TRBD1
TGTGCCAGCAGCTTGGGGACAGGGGGTTCTCTCTCCGTGATGTATTTT
CASSLGTGGSLSVMYF
>TRBV11-2|TRBJ1-1|-|-
TGTGCCAGCAGCTTAGGAGCGACTGAAGCTTTCTTT
CASSLGATEAFF
>TRBV3-1/TRBV3-2|TRBJ2-5|-|-
TGTGCCAGCAGCCGACTAGACGGTAGGGAGACCCAGTACTTC
CASSRLDGRETQYF
>TRBV11-2|TRBJ1-2|-|-
TGTGCCAGCAGCCCGACTAGTCAGGGTGGCTACACCTTC
CASSPTSQGGYTF
>TRBV13|TRBJ2-7|-|TRBD2
TGTGCCAGCAGCATCCGGAATGGCGGGAGCTCCTACGAGCAGTACTTC
CASSIRNGGSSYEQYF
>TRBV30|TRBJ2-4|once|TRBD1
TGTGCCTGGAGTGTATGGGACAGCAAAAACATTCAGTACTTC
CAWSVWDSKNIQYF
>TRBV6-5|TRBJ1-3|-|-
TGTGCCAGCAGTCGGGGCAGGGGTGTTGGAAACACCATATATTTT
CASSRGRGVGNTIYF
>TRBV30|TRBJ1-2|once|-
TGTGCCTGGAGCATTCGGTATGGCTACACCTTC
CAWSIRYGYTF
>TRBV2|TRBJ1-4|-|TRBD1
TGTGCCAGCAGCGGGAACAGGGGGCTCGGGGAAAAACTGTTTTTT
CASSGNRGLGEKLFF
>TRBV10-1|TRBJ1-3|-|-
TGCGCCAGCAGTGAGTCTCCAGGCTCTGGAAACACCATATATTTT
CASSESPGSGNTIYF
>TRBV6-5|TRBJ2-5|-|-
TGTGCCAGCAGTTACGCCCTAGTCCGGGAGACCCAGTACTTC
CASSYALVRETQYF
>TRBV30|TRBJ1-6|-|-
TGTGCCTGGAGTAGTTACAGAATGAATTTTAATTCACCCCTCCACTTT
CAWSSYRMNFNSPLHF
>TRBV5-1|TRBJ2-7|-|-
TGCGCCAGCAGCTTGGCCGGGGTAGTGAACGAGCAGTACTTC
CASSLAGVVNEQYF
>TRBV7-8|TRBJ1-1|few|TRBD1
TGTGCCAGCAGCTTACTTGACAGGGGAACTGAAGCTTTCTTT
CASSLLDRGTEAFF
>TRBV11-2|TRBJ1-3|-|-
TGTGCCAGCAGCTTAGTCTCAGGTGCTGGAAACACCATATATTTT
CASSLVSGAGNTIYF
>TRBV5-8|TRBJ1-2|-|TRBD1
TGTGCCAGCAGTTGGACCGGGACAGAATATAACTATGGCTACACCTTC
CASSWTGTEYNYGYTF
>TRBV6-5|TRBJ1-6|-|TRBD1
TGTGCCAGCAAGGGGACAGGGGTCTCACCCCTCCACTTT
CASKGTGVSPLHF
>TRBV5-1|TRBJ2-4|-|-
TGCGCCAGCAGCCGCGGGGAGGCCAAAAACATTCAGTACTTC
CASSRGEAKNIQYF
>TRBV24-1|TRBJ1-2|-|-
TGTGCCACCAGTGATGTGCAAATAAGGGGCGGCTACACCTTC
CATSDVQIRGGYTF
>TRBV2|TRBJ2-2|-|TRBD2
TGTGCCAGCAGTTCAAGCGGGGGGACCGGGGAGCTGTTTTTT
CASSSSGGTGELFF
>TRBV10-2|TRBJ2-1|-|TRBD1
TGCGCCAGCAGTGCTGACAGGGGAAAAGTGGGCAATGAGCAGTTCTTC
CASSADRGKVGNEQFF
>TRBV28|TRBJ2-1|-|-
TGTGCTAGCAAGGGGCGGTACTCTCACAATGAGCAGTTCTTC
CASKGRYSHNEQFF
>TRBV5-4|TRBJ2-5|-|TRBD2
TGTGCCAGCATGGACGCTAGCGGGCCCCCGGCGACCCAGTACTTC
CASMDASGPPATQYF
>TRBV7-2|TRBJ1-2|-|TRBD1
TGTGCCAGCAGCTTGAAGGGACAGGGAGGGTATGGCTACACCTTC
CASSLKGQGGYGYTF
>TRBV6-4|TRBJ2-3|-|-
TGTGCCAGCAGTGACCGGGGGGCTGGAGATACGCAGTATTTT
CASSDRGAGDTQYF
>TRBV11-3|TRBJ2-7|-|-
TGTGCCAGCAGACATGAGGGTCCCGAACTGTACGAGCAGTACTTC
CASRHEGPELYEQYF
>TRBV5-1|TRBJ2-5|-|-
TGCGCCAGCAGCTTGGGACCCCTCGCAGGGATGGAGACCCAGTACTTC
CASSLGPLAGMETQYF
>TRBV29-1|TRBJ2-1|-|TRBD2
TGCAGTAGCGGGAGGACATCAGATGAGCAGTTCTTC
CSSGRTSDEQFF
>TRBV3-1/TRBV3-2|TRBJ1-3|-|-
TGTGCCAGCAGCCAAGGGAGGGGAAACACCATATATTTT
CASSQGRGNTIYF
>TRBV25-1|TRBJ1-2|-|-
TGTGCCAGCAGAGCGGGATCATCCGTAGGTGGCTACACCTTC
CASRAGSSVGGYTF
>TRBV5-1|TRBJ2-3|-|TRBD1
TGCGCCCGCAGCACGACAGGGGGAGGGGGCACAGATACGCAGTATTTT
CARSTTGGGGTDTQYF
>TRBV27|TRBJ1-5|-|-
TGTGCCAGCAGTTTATTTTCAGGGTGGAGTCAGCCCCAGCATTTT
CASSLFSGWSQPQHF
>TRBV19|TRBJ2-3|-|TRBD1
TGTGCCAGTAGTATACAGGACAGGGGAGGAGATACGCAGTATTTT
CASSIQDRGGDTQYF
>TRBV10-3|TRBJ2-3|-|TRBD2
TGTGCCATCAGTGAAGCTAGCGGGAGGGCCAGTGCGCAGTATTTT
CAISEASGRASAQYF
>TRBV9|TRBJ2-2|-|TRBD2
TGTGCCAGCAGCGTAGGCGGGAGTCGCACCGGGGAGCTGTTTTTT
CASSVGGSRTGELFF
>TRBV19|TRBJ1-4|-|-
TGTGCCAGTAGTATCGGGGGGGCTGCTAATGAAAAACTGTTTTTT
CASSIGGAANEKLFF
>TRBV9|TRBJ2-2|-|-
TGTGCCAGCAGCGTAGTGGCGGGGAGTGACACCGGGGAGCTGTTTTTT
CASSVVAGSDTGELFF
>TRBV29-1|TRBJ2-7|-|-
TGCAGCGTTGAATATGAACCTAGTGGTGCGAACGAGCAGTACTTC
CSVEYEPSGANEQYF
>TRBV6-1|TRBJ1-6|few|-
TGTGCCAGCAGTGAATCGGGGGGGGACAATTCACCCCTCCACTTT
CASSESGGDNSPLHF
>TRBV5-4|TRBJ2-7|-|-
TGTGCCAGCAGCGGATCCCCGAGAGAGGGTGGGAACGAGCAGTACTTC
CASSGSPREGGNEQYF
>TRBV19|TRBJ1-2|-|-
TGTGCCAGTATGGCAGGGGATATCTATGGCTACACCTTC
CASMAGDIYGYTF
>TRBV14|TRBJ2-4|-|-
TGTGCCAGCAGCCTTTCCGGCTCAGGAGGCATTCAGTACTTC
CASSLSGSGGIQYF
>TRBV5-6|TRBJ2-3|-|-
TGTGCCAGCAGCTTGCAGGGTGCAGATACGCAGTATTTT
CASSLQGADTQYF
>TRBV30|TRBJ2-2|few|TRBD2
TGTGCCTGGAGCCTGGGGGGGACCGGGGAGCTGTTTTTT
CAWSLGGTGELFF
>TRBV3-1/TRBV3-2|TRBJ2-7|-|-
TGTGCCAGCAGCCAAGTCCCCGGGGAGCAGTACTTC
CASSQVPGEQYF
>TRBV10-3|TRBJ1-2|-|TRBD1
TGTGCCACGAGAACCCGAACAGGGGGCCTGTATGGCTACACCTTC
CATRTRTGGLYGYTF
>TRBV6-1|TRBJ1-1|-|TRBD1
TGTGCCAGCAGTGAAGCCAGGGGGCCTGAAGCTTTCTTT
CASSEARGPEAFF
>TRBV9|TRBJ1-3|many|-
TGTGCCAGCAGCGGAACAGGGCGCTCTGGAAACACCATATATTTT
CASSGTGRSGNTIYF